This TCR beta chain was sequenced in a study of OX40 agonist ivuxolimab in advanced cancers. Sequencing was performed with immunoSEQ multiplex PCR; in TCRdb, only in-frame clones are kept and a portion is missing. The sample records roughly 75,000 clones, around 87% being singletons. The V and J ends lost 5 bases and 3 bases respectively, with 13 bases between them. From germline, CDR1 is SEHNR and CDR2 FQNEAQ (reference sequence). This CDR3 has 14 amino acids. The receptor comes from an adult with an advanced solid tumor such as melanoma, head and neck, liver or kidney cancer. The chain links TRBV7-9 to TRBJ1-1; D might be TRBD1 (5 bases). Sequenced material: CD4+ or CD8+ T cells sorted from blood, taken in a trial of the OX40 agonist ivuxolimab. The CDR3 spells CASSPTGRDTEAFF. The CDR3 DNA reads as TGTGCCAGCAGCCCTACAGGTCGCGACACTGAAGCTTTCTTT.